The subject of this entry is one TCR beta chain. Assay: immunoSEQ multiplex PCR; the TCRdb copy retains only in-frame clones and omits some. The table lists 100,000 or so clones, 80% to 90% of them singletons, with roughly 13% in the top ten. This sample is drawn from a study of control samples from healthy donors and cancer patients. Material for sequencing was blood. The TCR comes from a woman between 45 and 65 years old in good health.

The CDR3 sequence: CASSRDREEDEAFF. CDR3 DNA: TGTGCCAGCTCCCGGGACAGGGAGGAGGATGAAGCTTTCTTT. The rearrangement joins TRBV18 to TRBJ1-1; 9 nucleotides line up with TRBD1. Germline V gene data show CDR1 as KGHSH and CDR2 as LQKENI. Germline trimming cut 6 bases from V and 7 bases from J; bases unmatched to any gene: 9. The CDR3 loop spans 14 amino acids.